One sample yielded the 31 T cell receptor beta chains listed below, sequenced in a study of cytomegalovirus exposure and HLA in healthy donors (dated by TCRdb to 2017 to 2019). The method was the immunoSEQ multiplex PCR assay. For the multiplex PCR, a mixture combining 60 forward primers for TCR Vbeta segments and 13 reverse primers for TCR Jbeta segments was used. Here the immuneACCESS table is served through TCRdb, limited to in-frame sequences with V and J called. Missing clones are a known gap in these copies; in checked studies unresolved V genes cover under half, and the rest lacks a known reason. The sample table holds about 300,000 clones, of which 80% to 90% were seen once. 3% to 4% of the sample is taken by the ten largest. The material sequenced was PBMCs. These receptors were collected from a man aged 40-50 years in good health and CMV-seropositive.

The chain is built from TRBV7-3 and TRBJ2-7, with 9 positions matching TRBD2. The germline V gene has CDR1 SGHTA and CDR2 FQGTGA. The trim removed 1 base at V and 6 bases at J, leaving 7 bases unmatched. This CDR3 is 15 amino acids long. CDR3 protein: CASSLRASGTGEQYF. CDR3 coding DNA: TGTGCCAGCAGCTTAAGAGCTAGCGGGACGGGCGAGCAGTACTTC.

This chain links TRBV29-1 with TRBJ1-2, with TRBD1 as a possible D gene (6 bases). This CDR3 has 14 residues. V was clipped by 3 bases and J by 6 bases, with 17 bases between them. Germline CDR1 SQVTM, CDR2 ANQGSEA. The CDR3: CSVEVVAGVDGYTF. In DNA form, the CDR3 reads TGCAGCGTTGAGGTTGTGGCAGGGGTTGATGGCTACACCTTC.

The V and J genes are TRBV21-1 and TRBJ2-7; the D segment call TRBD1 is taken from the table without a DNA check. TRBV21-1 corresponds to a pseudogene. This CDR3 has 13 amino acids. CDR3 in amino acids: CASTLGQPYEQYF. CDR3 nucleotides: TGTGCCAGCACCCTGGGACAGCCCTACGAGCAGTACTTC.

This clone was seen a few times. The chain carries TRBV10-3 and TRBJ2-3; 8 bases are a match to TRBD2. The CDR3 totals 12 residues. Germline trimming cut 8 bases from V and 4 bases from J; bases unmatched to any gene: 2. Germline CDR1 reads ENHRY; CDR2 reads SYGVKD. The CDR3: CAIGLAADTQYF. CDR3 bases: TGTGCCATCGGACTAGCCGCAGATACGCAGTATTTT.

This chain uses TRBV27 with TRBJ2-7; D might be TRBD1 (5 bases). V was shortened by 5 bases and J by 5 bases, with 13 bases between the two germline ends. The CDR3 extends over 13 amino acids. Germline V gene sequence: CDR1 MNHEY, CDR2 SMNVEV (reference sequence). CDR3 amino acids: CASSPGLGDEQYF. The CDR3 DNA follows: TGTGCCAGCAGTCCAGGGTTAGGGGACGAGCAGTACTTC.

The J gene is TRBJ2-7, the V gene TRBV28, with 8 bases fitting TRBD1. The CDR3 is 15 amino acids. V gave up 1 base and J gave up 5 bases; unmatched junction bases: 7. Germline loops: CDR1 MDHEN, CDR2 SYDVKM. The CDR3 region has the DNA TGTGCCAGCAGTTTATACGCAGGGGGCAGGAACGAGCAGTACTTC. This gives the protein CASSLYAGGRNEQYF.

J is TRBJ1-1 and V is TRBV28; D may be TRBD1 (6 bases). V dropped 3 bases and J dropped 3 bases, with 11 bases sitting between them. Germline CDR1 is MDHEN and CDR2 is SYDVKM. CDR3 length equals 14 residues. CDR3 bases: TGTGCCAGCAGTTTTGGGGGGGCGGACACTGAAGCTTTCTTT. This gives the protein CASSFGGADTEAFF.

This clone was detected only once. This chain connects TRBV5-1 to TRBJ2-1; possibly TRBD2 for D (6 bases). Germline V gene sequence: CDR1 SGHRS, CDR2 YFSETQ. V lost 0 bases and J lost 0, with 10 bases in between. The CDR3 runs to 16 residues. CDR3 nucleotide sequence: TGCGCCAGCAGCTTGGTGGTAGCGGTCTCCTACAATGAGCAGTTCTTC. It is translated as CASSLVVAVSYNEQFF.

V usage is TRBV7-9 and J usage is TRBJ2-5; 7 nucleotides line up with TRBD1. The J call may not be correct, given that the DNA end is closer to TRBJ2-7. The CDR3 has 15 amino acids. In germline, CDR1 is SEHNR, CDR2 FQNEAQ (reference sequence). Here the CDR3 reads CASSDRDSPSYEQYF. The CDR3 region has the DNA TGTGCCAGCAGCGACCGGGACAGTCCCTCCTACGAGCAGTACTTC.

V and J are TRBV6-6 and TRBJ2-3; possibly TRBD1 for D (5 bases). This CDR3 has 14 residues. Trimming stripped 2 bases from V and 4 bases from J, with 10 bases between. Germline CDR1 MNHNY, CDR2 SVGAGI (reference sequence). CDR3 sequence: CASSYGQGPDTQYF. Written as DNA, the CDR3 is TGTGCCAGCAGTTACGGGCAGGGCCCAGATACGCAGTATTTT.

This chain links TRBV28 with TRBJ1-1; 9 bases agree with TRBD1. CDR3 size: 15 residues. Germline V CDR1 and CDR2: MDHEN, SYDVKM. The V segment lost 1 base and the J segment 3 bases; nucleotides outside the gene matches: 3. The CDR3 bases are TGTGCCAGCAGTTTATTACAGGGGGCGGACACTGAAGCTTTCTTT. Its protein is CASSLLQGADTEAFF. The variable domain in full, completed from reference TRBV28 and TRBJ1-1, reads DVKVTQSSRYLVKRTGEKVFLECVQDMDHENMFWYRQDPGLGLRLIYFSYDVKMKEKGDIPEGYSVSREKKERFSLILESASTNQTSMYLCASSLLQGADTEAFFGQGTRLTVV.

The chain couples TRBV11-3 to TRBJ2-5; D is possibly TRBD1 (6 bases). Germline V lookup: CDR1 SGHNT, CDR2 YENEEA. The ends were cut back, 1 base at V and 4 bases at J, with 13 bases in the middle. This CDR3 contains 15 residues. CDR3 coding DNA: TGTGCCAGCAGCTTAGTCCCAGGGGAACGAGAGACCCAGTACTTC. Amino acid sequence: CASSLVPGERETQYF.

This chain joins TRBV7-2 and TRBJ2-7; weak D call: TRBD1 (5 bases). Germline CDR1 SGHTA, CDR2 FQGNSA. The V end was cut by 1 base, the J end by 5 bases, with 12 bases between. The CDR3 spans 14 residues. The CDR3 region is CASSLGQGHHEQYF. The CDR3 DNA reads TGTGCCAGCAGCTTAGGGCAGGGTCACCACGAGCAGTACTTC.

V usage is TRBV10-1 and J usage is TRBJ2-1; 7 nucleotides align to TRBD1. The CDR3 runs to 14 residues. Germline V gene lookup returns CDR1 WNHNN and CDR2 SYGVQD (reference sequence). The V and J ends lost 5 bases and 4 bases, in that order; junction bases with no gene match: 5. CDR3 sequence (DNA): TGCGCCAGCAGTCTCGGGACAGCTTACAATGAGCAGTTCTTC. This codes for CASSLGTAYNEQFF.

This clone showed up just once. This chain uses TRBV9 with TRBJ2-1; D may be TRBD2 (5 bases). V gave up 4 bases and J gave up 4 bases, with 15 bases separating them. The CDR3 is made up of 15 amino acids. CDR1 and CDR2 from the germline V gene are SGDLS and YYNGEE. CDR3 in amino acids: CASSPRMRVYNEQFF. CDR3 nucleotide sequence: TGTGCCAGCAGCCCCCGGATGAGGGTTTACAATGAGCAGTTCTTC.

CDR3 bases: TGTGCCACCGGACATATGAACACTGAAGCTTTCTTT. This sequence encodes CATGHMNTEAFF. The gene calls are TRBV6-1 and TRBJ1-1, with D perhaps matching TRBD1 (5 bases). The length of the CDR3 is 12 residues. Trimming removed 10 bases at V and 0 bases at J, with 9 bases between. CDR1 is MNHNS and CDR2 is SASEGT in the germline V gene.

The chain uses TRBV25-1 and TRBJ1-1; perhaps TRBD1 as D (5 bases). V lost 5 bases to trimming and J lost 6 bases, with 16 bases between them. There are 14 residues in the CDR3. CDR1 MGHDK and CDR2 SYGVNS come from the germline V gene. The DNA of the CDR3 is TGTGCCAGCAGTCAAGGACTGGGACTGGCTGAAGCTTTCTTT. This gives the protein CASSQGLGLAEAFF.

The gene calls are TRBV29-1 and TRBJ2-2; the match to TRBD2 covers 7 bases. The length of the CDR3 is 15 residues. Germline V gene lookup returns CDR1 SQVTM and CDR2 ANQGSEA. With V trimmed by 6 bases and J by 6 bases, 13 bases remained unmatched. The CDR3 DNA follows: TGCAGCGTAGCGGAGGCGGGAGTTCAATCCGGGGAGCTGTTTTTT. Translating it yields CSVAEAGVQSGELFF.

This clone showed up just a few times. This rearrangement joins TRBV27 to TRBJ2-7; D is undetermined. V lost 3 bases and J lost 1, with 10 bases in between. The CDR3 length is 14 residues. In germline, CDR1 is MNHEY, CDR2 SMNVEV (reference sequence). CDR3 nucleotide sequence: TGTGCCAGCAGTTTCTTTTCCGGGTCCTACGAGCAGTACTTC. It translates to CASSFFSGSYEQYF.

The CDR3 DNA is TGTGCCAGCTCACTAATACAGGGAGAAGCTTTCTTT. Translated: CASSLIQGEAFF. The chain employs TRBV18 and TRBJ1-1, with a weak D call TRBD1 (6 bases). Germline V CDR1 and CDR2: KGHSH, LQKENI. The CDR3 has 12 residues. Trimming cost V 4 bases and J 8 bases, with 11 bases left between them.

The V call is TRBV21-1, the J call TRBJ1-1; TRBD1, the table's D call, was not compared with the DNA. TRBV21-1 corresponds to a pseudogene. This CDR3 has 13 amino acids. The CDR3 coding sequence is TGTGCCAGCAGAGGACAGGGCCACACTGAAGCTTTCTTT. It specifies CASRGQGHTEAFF.

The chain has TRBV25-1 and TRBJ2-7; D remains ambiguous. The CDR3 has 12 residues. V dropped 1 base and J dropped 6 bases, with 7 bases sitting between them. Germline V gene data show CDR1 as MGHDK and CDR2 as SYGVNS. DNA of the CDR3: TGTGCCAGCAGTGAATCCTTCTCCGAGCAGTACTTC. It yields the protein CASSESFSEQYF.

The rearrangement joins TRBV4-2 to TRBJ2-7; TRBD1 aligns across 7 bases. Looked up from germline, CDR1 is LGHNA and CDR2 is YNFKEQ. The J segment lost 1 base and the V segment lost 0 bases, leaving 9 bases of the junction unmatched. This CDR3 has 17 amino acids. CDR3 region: CASSQDRGSVVSYEQYF. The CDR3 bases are TGTGCCAGCAGCCAAGACAGGGGGAGCGTCGTTTCCTACGAGCAGTACTTC.

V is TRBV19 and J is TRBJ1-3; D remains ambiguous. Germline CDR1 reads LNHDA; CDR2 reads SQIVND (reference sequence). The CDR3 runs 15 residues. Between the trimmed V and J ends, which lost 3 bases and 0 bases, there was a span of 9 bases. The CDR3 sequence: CASSIGRSSGNTIYF. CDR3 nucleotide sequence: TGTGCCAGTAGTATTGGGCGTTCCTCTGGAAACACCATATATTTT.

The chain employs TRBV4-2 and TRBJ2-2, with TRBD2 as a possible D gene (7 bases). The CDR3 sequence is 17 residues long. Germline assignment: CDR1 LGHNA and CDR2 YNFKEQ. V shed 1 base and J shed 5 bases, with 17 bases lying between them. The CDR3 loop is CASSQGLGGGETGELFF. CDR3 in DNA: TGTGCCAGCAGCCAAGGTTTAGGGGGGGGCGAGACCGGGGAGCTGTTTTTT.

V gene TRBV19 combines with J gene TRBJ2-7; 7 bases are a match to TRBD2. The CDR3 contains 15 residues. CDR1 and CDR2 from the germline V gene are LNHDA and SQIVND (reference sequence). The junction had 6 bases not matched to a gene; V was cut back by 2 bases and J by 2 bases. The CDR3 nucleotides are TGTGCCAGTAGTATAACCCTAGCGGCCACCTACGAGCAGTACTTC. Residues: CASSITLAATYEQYF. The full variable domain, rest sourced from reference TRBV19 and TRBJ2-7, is DGGITQSPKYLFRKEGQNVTLSCEQNLNHDAMYWYRQDPGQGLRLIYYSQIVNDFQKGDIAEGYSVSREKKESFPLTVTSAQKNPTAFYLCASSITLAATYEQYFGPGTRLTVT.

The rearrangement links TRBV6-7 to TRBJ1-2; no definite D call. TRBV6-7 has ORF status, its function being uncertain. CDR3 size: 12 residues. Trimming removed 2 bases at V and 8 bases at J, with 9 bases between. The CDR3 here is CASSYPNRGYTF. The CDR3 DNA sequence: TGTGCCAGCAGTTACCCTAATCGAGGCTACACCTTC.

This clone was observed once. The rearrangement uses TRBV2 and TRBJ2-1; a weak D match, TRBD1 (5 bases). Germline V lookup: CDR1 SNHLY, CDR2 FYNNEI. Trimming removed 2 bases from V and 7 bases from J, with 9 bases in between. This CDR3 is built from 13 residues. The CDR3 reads CASSEWQGNEQFF. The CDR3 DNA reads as TGTGCCAGCAGTGAATGGCAGGGAAATGAGCAGTTCTTC.

Written as DNA, the CDR3 is TGTGCCAGCAGTGACTCGGGCAGGGGCGGTGGCTACACCTTC. This translates into CASSDSGRGGGYTF. The V call is TRBV6-4, the J call TRBJ1-2; tentative D call: TRBD1 (6 bases). The germline gives CDR1 MRHNA, CDR2 SNTAGT. The CDR3 runs 14 residues. Trimming removed 0 bases from V and 7 bases from J, with 12 bases in between.

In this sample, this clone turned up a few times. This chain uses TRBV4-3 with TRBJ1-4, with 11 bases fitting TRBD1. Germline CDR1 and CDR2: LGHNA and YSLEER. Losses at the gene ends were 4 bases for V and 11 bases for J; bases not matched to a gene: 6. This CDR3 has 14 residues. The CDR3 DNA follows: TGCGCCAGCAGCCCCGGGACAGGGGGAATTAAACTGTTTTTT. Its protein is CASSPGTGGIKLFF.

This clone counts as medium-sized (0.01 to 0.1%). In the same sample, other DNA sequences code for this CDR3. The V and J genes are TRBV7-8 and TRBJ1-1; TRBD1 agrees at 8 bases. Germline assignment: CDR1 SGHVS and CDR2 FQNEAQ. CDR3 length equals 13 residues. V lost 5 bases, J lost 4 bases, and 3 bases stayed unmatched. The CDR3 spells CASSLTGGTEAFF. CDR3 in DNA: TGTGCCAGCAGCCTAACAGGGGGCACTGAAGCTTTCTTT. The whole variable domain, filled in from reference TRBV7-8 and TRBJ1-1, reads GAGVSQSPRYKVAKRGQDVALRCDPISGHVSLFWYQQALGQGPEFLTYFQNEAQLDKSGLPSDRFFAERPEGSVSTLKIQRTQQEDSAVYLCASSLTGGTEAFFGQGTRLTVV.